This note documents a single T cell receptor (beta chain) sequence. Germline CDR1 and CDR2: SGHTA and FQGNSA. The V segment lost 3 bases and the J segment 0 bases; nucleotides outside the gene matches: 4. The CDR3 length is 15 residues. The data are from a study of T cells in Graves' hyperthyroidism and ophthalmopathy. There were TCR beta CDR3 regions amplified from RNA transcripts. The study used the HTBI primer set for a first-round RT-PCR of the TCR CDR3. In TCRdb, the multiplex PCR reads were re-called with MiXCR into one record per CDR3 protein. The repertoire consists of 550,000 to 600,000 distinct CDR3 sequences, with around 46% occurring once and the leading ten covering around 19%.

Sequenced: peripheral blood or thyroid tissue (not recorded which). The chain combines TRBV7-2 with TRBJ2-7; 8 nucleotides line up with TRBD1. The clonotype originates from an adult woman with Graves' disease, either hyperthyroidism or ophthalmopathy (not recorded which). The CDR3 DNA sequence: TGTGCCAGCAGCTTGACGGACAGGGCCTCCTACGAGCAGTACTTC. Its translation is CASSLTDRASYEQYF.